The T cell receptor (beta chain) described here comes from a study of a mutant IDH1 vaccine in newly diagnosed glioma. Across the whole study: Either 4-6 weeks after radiotherapy alone or alongside temozolomide, vaccination was begun. Earlier treatment was radiotherapy, temozolomide, or both, with most getting both. Study conclusions and caveats: Changes in top peripheral clonotypes did not appear linked to pseudoprogression.

A note on this clone: What it binds is not known.

Specified time point: week 23, last vaccination. Doses comprised 300 ug of mutant IDH1 20-mer peptide each, plus topical imiquimod. Assay used: immunoSEQ multiplex PCR; TCRdb lists only in-frame clones, some missing. The sample has roughly 74,000 clones, about 85% seen once. The germline CDR1 and CDR2 sequences are GTSNPN and SVGIG (reference sequence). The CDR3 runs 13 residues. V was trimmed by 3 bases and J by 7 bases, leaving 13 bases between them. The sequencing used PBMCs, collected from a glioma patient whose treatment included an IDH1 peptide vaccine. The receptor was derived from a woman aged 45-59 years with glioma. This rearrangement joins TRBV30 to TRBJ1-5; D is possibly TRBD1 (6 bases). CDR3 sequence (DNA): TGTGCCTGGAGCGACAGGCTAGACCAGCCCCAGCATTTT. Amino acid sequence: CAWSDRLDQPQHF.